This T cell receptor (beta chain) was retrieved from a study of control samples from healthy donors and cancer patients. The CDR3 is 14 residues long. Trimming shortened V by 3 bases and J by 6 bases, and 12 bases separated the two germline ends. Per germline, CDR1 SGHRS and CDR2 YFSETQ. Assay: immunoSEQ multiplex PCR; the TCRdb copy retains only in-frame clones and omits some. The table lists about 110,000 clones, about nine tenths of them singletons. The sample consisted of blood. This TCR came from a human donor in good health. The donor label of this sample is uncertain. This chain joins TRBV5-1 and TRBJ1-4; a possible D gene is TRBD1 (6 bases). CDR3 region: CASSWVGQHEKLFF. The CDR3 bases are TGCGCCAGCAGCTGGGTCGGACAGCATGAAAAACTGTTTTTT.